This TCR beta chain was found in a study of siplizumab effects on memory and regulatory T cells. A word on this clone: No antigen is known for it.

TCRdb's table, derived via immunoSEQ multiplex PCR, lists solely in-frame clones and lacks some. This sample yields about 91,000 clones, of which 80% to 95% are seen a single time; over 5% belongs to the top ten. Study results and caveats: The alloreactive clones that mapped to unstimulated subsets made up only a minor fraction. Siplizumab produced a significant drop in alloreactive sequences attributable to unstimulated CD4+ memory cells. It seemed that naive T cells were more diverse than memory cells and were major contributors to the alloresponse. A naive or memory phenotype could not be assigned to roughly 75-97% of the proliferating CD4+ or CD8+ clones.

The sequencing input was CD8+ T cells sorted from blood. The origin of this receptor is a human donor in good health.

The CDR3 sequence: CASSSGDQRETQYF. Written as DNA, the CDR3 is TGTGCCAGCAGCTCCGGGGACCAACGGGAGACCCAGTACTTC. This chain links TRBV7-9 with TRBJ2-5; D may match TRBD1 or TRBD2 (5 bases each). The CDR3 has 14 residues. With 4 bases removed from V and 5 bases from J, the gap between germline ends came to 14 bases. In germline, CDR1 is SEHNR, CDR2 FQNEAQ (reference sequence).